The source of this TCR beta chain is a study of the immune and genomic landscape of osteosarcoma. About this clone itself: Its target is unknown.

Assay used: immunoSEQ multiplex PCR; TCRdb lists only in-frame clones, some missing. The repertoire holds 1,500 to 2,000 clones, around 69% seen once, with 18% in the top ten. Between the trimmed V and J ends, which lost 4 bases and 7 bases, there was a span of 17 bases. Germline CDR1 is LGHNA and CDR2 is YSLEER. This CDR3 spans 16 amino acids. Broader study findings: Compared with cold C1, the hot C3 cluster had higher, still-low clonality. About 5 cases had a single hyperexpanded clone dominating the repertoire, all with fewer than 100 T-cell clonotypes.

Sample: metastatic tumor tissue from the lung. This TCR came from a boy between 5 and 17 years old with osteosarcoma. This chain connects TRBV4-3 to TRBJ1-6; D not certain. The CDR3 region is CASSPRMGDYNSPLHF. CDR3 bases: TGCGCCAGCAGCCCAAGAATGGGAGATTACAATTCACCCCTCCACTTT.